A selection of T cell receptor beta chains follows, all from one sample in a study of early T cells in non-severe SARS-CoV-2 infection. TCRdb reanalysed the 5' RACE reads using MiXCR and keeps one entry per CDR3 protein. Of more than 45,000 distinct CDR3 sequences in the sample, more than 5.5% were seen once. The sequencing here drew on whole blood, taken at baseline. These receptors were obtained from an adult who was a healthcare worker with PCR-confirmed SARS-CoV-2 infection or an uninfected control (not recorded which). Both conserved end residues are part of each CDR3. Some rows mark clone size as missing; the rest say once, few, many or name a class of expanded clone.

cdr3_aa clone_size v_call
CATRTDVLETQYF NA TRBV10-3
CATSASANEQFF few TRBV24-1
CASGSPGTIISYEQYF many TRBV12-5
CASSPRPSRGPGEQYF many TRBV9
CASRYGTSGRVYNEQFF many TRBV12-3/TRBV12-4
CASSVQGVNTEAFF many TRBV5-1
CASSPQGLAGEQYF many TRBV18
CASSRQKNTEAFF many TRBV12-3/TRBV12-4
CSVERGMGNTDTQYF many TRBV29-1
CATSRGGGDWTEAFF many TRBV15
CSVEVGRIQETQYF few TRBV29-1
CASSPTGGNYGYTF few TRBV7-8
CASRLLTSGQGWNYGYTF NA TRBV12-2
CASRASHASYEQYF many TRBV12-3/TRBV12-4